This TCR beta chain was identified during a study of T cells in Graves' hyperthyroidism and ophthalmopathy. Study summary: Peripheral blood sampling occurred at initial diagnosis, before any treatment.

TCR beta CDR3 regions were amplified from RNA. With the HTBI primer set, the TCR CDR3 went through a first round of RT-PCR. TCRdb fed the multiplex PCR reads into MiXCR, producing one record per CDR3 protein. The sample shows 600,000 to 750,000 distinct CDR3 sequences, approximately 15% of them seen only once. The study excluded patients with uncontrolled infection, other autoimmune disease, pregnancy or lactation. Trimming stripped 1 base from V and 4 bases from J, with 11 bases between. Germline CDR1 reads DFQATT; CDR2 reads SNEGSKA (reference sequence). The CDR3 runs to 13 residues. Sequenced sample: blood. The V and J genes are TRBV20-1 and TRBJ2-7, with a weak D call TRBD1 (6 bases). The clonotype was recovered from a man aged 50 or older with Graves' hyperthyroidism. CDR3 protein: CSARVGQNYEQYF. The CDR3 nucleotides read TGCAGTGCTAGAGTCGGACAGAATTACGAGCAGTACTTC.